This entry lists 21 T cell receptor beta chains sequenced from one sample in a study of T cells in Graves' hyperthyroidism and ophthalmopathy. RNA transcripts were the template for amplifying TCR beta CDR3 regions. The HTBI primer set served for first-round RT-PCR of the TCR CDR3. TCRdb processed the multiplex PCR reads anew with MiXCR; each CDR3 protein has one entry. This sample has 690,000 or so distinct CDR3 sequences; around 20% occur once, and the top ten carry 16%. Sequences were obtained from blood. Receptors originate from a woman aged 45-65 years with Graves' hyperthyroidism that later progressed to Graves' ophthalmopathy.

V is TRBV20-1 and J is TRBJ1-3, with D possibly TRBD1 on 5 matching bases. Germline values: CDR1 DFQATT, CDR2 SNEGSKA (reference sequence). The CDR3 covers 14 residues. V gave up 5 bases and J gave up 8 bases, with 19 bases separating them. The CDR3 nucleotides read TGCAGTGCTCGGGGCCCTTCGGGGTCGGACACCATATATTTT. Translated, it gives CSARGPSGSDTIYF.

This clonotype was picked up a small number of times. The gene calls are TRBV3-1 and TRBJ2-1; TRBD2 matches at 11 bases. The CDR3 totals 18 residues. Germline V CDR1 and CDR2: LGHDT, YNNKEL (reference sequence). V lost 4 bases and J lost 5; bases outside the gene matches: 13. CDR3 DNA sequence: TGTGCCAGCAGCCGGAACAGATTTAGCGGGGGGGCCAACAATGAGCAGTTCTTC. Amino acid sequence: CASSRNRFSGGANNEQFF.

This chain links TRBV7-9 with TRBJ2-1; 9 nucleotides align to TRBD1. CDR1 and CDR2 from the germline V gene are SEHNR and FQNEAQ (reference sequence). The CDR3 length is 16 residues. J gave up 7 bases and V 8 bases, and 15 bases lay outside the gene matches. The CDR3 DNA is TGTGCCAGCTCACTGGGACAGGGAGGGTTCTTGAATGAGCAGTTCTTC. This encodes CASSLGQGGFLNEQFF.

This clonotype appeared a few times. The V call is TRBV19, the J call TRBJ1-5, with TRBD1 identical over 8 bases. Per germline, CDR1 LNHDA and CDR2 SQIVND (reference sequence). The CDR3 spans 13 residues. Trimming took 7 bases from V and 6 from J; bases not matched to a gene: 5. CDR3 in DNA: TGTGCCAGTACGAGGGGACAGGCTCAGCCCCAGCATTTT. This codes for CASTRGQAQPQHF.

In this sample, this clonotype turned up many times. The chain combines TRBV5-1 with TRBJ2-1; 10 bases agree with TRBD1. The CDR3 has 16 amino acids. The germline gives CDR1 SGHRS, CDR2 YFSETQ. J was trimmed by 8 bases and V by 0 bases; bases with no gene match: 8. DNA for the CDR3: TGCGCCAGCAGCTTGGCCGAAGGGACAGGGGCTTATGAGCAGTTCTTC. Translated, it gives CASSLAEGTGAYEQFF.

This clonotype appeared many times. The V and J genes are TRBV28 and TRBJ1-2; D gene uncertain. Germline CDR1 MDHEN, CDR2 SYDVKM. This CDR3 region has 12 residues. With 8 bases removed from V and 6 bases from J, the gap between germline ends came to 13 bases. CDR3 bases: TGTGCCAGCGGCCTGGAGATACATGGCTACACCTTC. It encodes CASGLEIHGYTF.

At least ten counts were recorded for this clonotype. CDR3 in DNA: TGTGCCAGCAGTACCCACGCCGGGACAGGGGACGCGAACACTGAAGCTTTCTTT. It yields the protein CASSTHAGTGDANTEAFF. The chain employs TRBV6-1 and TRBJ1-1; 10 bases map to TRBD1. V trimming: 5 bases; J trimming: 1 base; junction bases outside the gene matches: 13. Germline V gene sequence: CDR1 MNHNS, CDR2 SASEGT. This CDR3 contains 18 residues.

This clonotype turned up a few times. The genes are TRBV10-3 and TRBJ1-2; TRBD1 might be the D (6 bases). This CDR3 spans 13 amino acids. Per the germline V gene, CDR1 is ENHRY and CDR2 is SYGVKD. Between the trimmed V and J ends, which lost 4 bases and 5 bases, there was a span of 11 bases. The CDR3 reads CAISGGGAYGYTF. The CDR3 DNA sequence: TGTGCCATCAGTGGCGGGGGGGCGTATGGCTACACCTTC.

This clonotype has more than one count but fewer than ten. The V gene is TRBV29-1, the J gene TRBJ2-5; TRBD1 is a possible D gene (5 bases). Looked up from germline, CDR1 is SQVTM and CDR2 is ANQGSEA. Trimming pared 1 base from V and 4 bases from J, leaving 16 bases between. This CDR3 is built from 15 residues. The CDR3 region has the DNA TGCAGCGTTGAAGTGTTGTCGGGCACAGGAGAGACCCAGTACTTC. Its translation is CSVEVLSGTGETQYF.

The J gene is TRBJ1-5, the V gene TRBV5-5; D unclear. The CDR3 consists of 13 residues. V was pared by 4 bases and J by 4 bases, with 9 bases between. Germline V gene lookup returns CDR1 SGHKS and CDR2 YYEKEE (reference sequence). The CDR3 region has the DNA TGTGCCAGCAGCCCTTCGACTAATCAGCCCCAGCATTTT. Amino acid sequence: CASSPSTNQPQHF.

The chain carries TRBV5-5 and TRBJ2-3; weak D call: TRBD1 (5 bases). CDR1 SGHKS and CDR2 YYEKEE come from the germline V gene (reference sequence). Trimming shortened V by 3 bases and J by 4 bases, and 21 bases separated the two germline ends. This CDR3 region has 17 residues. CDR3: CASSSKRPMIQADTQYF. The CDR3 DNA sequence: TGTGCCAGCAGCTCGAAACGGCCGATGATACAGGCAGATACGCAGTATTTT.

This clonotype was seen at least ten times. The chain combines TRBV20-1 with TRBJ2-7, with D possibly matching TRBD2 (5 bases). Germline-derived CDR1 and CDR2 are DFQATT and SNEGSKA (reference sequence). Trimming stripped 0 bases from V and 0 bases from J, with 15 bases between. This CDR3 region has 16 residues. DNA of the CDR3: TGCAGTGCTAGAGAAAAGTTCCGAGCGGTCTCCTACGAGCAGTACTTC. It encodes CSAREKFRAVSYEQYF.

This clonotype was detected many times. The chain employs TRBV2 and TRBJ2-7; 11 bases line up with TRBD1. The trim removed 7 bases at V and 5 bases at J, leaving 7 bases unmatched. CDR3 size: 14 residues. Germline lookup yields CDR1 SNHLY and CDR2 FYNNEI. In DNA form, the CDR3 reads TGTGCCAGCAACCAGGACAGGGGGCCCCACGAGCAGTACTTC. It yields the protein CASNQDRGPHEQYF.

In regard to this clonotype: The conserved phenylalanine or tryptophan is not found at the CDR3 terminus, so this likely reflects a read error. V gene TRBV27 combines with J gene TRBJ2-3, with 7 bases that match TRBD1. The germline V gene has CDR1 MNHEY and CDR2 SMNVEV (reference sequence). The CDR3 is 12 amino acids. V trimming: 6 bases; J trimming: 5 bases; junction bases outside the gene matches: 2. The CDR3 here is CASRNRGDTQYS. The CDR3 DNA is TGTGCCAGCAGGAACAGGGGAGATACGCAGTATTCT.

This clonotype appeared many times. The rearrangement joins TRBV20-1 to TRBJ1-6; a weak D match, TRBD1 (6 bases). CDR3 length: 14 residues. The germline V gene encodes CDR1 DFQATT and CDR2 SNEGSKA (reference sequence). Trimming cost V 5 bases and J 14 bases, with 22 bases left between them. The CDR3 nucleotides are TGCAGTGCTCCTAGCCATGACAGGATTGGTTCCCTCCACTTT. This sequence encodes CSAPSHDRIGSLHF.

The V gene is TRBV9, the J gene TRBJ1-5; D is perhaps TRBD1 (5 bases). The germline V and J ends were trimmed by 0 bases and 7 bases, with 14 bases remaining between them. This CDR3 region has 15 residues. Germline loops: CDR1 SGDLS, CDR2 YYNGEE. The CDR3 DNA sequence: TGTGCCAGCAGCGTAGATGGGACGGGGGACCAGCCCCAGCATTTT. This translates into CASSVDGTGDQPQHF.

This sequence joins TRBV20-1 and TRBJ2-1, with a tentative D call TRBD2 (5 bases). The CDR3 runs 13 residues. Germline V gene lookup returns CDR1 DFQATT and CDR2 SNEGSKA (reference sequence). V lost 5 bases to trimming and J lost 6 bases, with 14 bases between them. CDR3 nucleotides: TGCAGTGCTCCCCTACTAGTAGGCAATGAGCAGTTCTTC. This translates into CSAPLLVGNEQFF.

The chain employs TRBV20-1 and TRBJ1-4; the D is unclear. Germline V CDR1 and CDR2: DFQATT, SNEGSKA (reference sequence). This CDR3 spans 13 amino acids. Trimming cost V 0 bases and J 2 bases, with 4 bases left between them. The CDR3 is CSARDATNEKLFF. DNA of the CDR3: TGCAGTGCTAGAGATGCGACTAATGAAAAACTGTTTTTT.

The sample holds many counts of this clonotype. The V call is TRBV3-1, the J call TRBJ2-5; no clear D gene. The germline V gene has CDR1 LGHDT and CDR2 YNNKEL (reference sequence). V was trimmed by 1 base and J by 5 bases, leaving 11 bases between them. The CDR3 consists of 14 residues. CDR3 DNA: TGTGCCAGCAGCCAAGGACCCAACTCGGAGACCCAGTACTTC. This codes for CASSQGPNSETQYF.

This clonotype was detected only a few times. The chain carries TRBV18 and TRBJ2-1; 8 bases line up with TRBD1. The V gene end was trimmed by 0 bases and the J gene end by 7 bases; junction bases not matched to a gene: 5. The length of the CDR3 is 15 residues. Germline CDR1 reads KGHSH; CDR2 reads LQKENI. CDR3 sequence: CASSPPRTGLNEQFF. CDR3 bases: TGTGCCAGCTCACCACCTCGGACAGGGCTGAATGAGCAGTTCTTC. Filled out from reference TRBV18 and TRBJ2-1, the complete variable domain reads NAGVMQNPRHLVRRRGQEARLRCSPMKGHSHVYWYRQLPEEGLKFMVYLQKENIIDESGMPKERFSAEFPKEGPSILRIQQVVRGDSAAYFCASSPPRTGLNEQFFGPGTRLTVL.

Comment on this clonotype: A much larger clone sits a single nucleotide away, making a read error possible. This chain uses TRBV5-1 with TRBJ2-3, with TRBD2 identical over 8 bases. Germline-derived CDR1 and CDR2 are SGHRS and YFSETQ. CDR3 length equals 16 residues. The CDR3 is CASSLAERGTTDSQYF. The DNA of the CDR3 is TGCGCCAGCAGCTTGGCCGAGCGGGGGACTACAGATTCGCAGTATTTT.